This T cell receptor beta chain was observed in a study of blood T cell repertoires in COVID-19. Study-level background: Italy, Spain and the United States were the sources of the convalescent and acute COVID-19 samples.

CDR3 size: 13 residues. Germline V CDR1 and CDR2: SEHNR, FQNEAQ (reference sequence). V was trimmed by 3 bases and J by 4 bases, leaving 9 bases between them. In the authors' methods: Cell counts per sample came from amplifying reference gene primers. The assay was immunoSEQ multiplex PCR, and TCRdb's table has in-frame clones only and misses some. That table is the source of V, J and clone size, and D and trimming were worked out from the DNA. The repertoire includes 200,000 or so clones, 70% to 85% of them detected once, and around 6.9% sits in the top ten. The clonotype was recovered from a human donor with acute or convalescent COVID-19. The donor label of this sample is uncertain. The chain carries TRBV7-9 and TRBJ1-1; tentative D call: TRBD1 (5 bases). The material sequenced was peripheral blood. DNA for the CDR3: TGTGCCAGCAGCTTCAGGGTGGGCACTGAAGCTTTCTTT. This gives the protein CASSFRVGTEAFF.